This T cell receptor beta chain was sequenced during a study of shared clonotypes between healthy human individuals. Replicate PCRs run on sorted subsets employed 150 to 250 ng DNA, approximately 30,000 T cell genomes. Some clones are missing from TCRdb's copy, which holds only in-frame ones; the method was immunoSEQ multiplex PCR. The sample yields around 2.1 million clones, about 93% seen once. In the naive CD8 group, cells lacked CD45RO and were positively selected for CCR7, so terminally differentiated effector memory CD45RA+ cells were left out. The V gene lost 1 base and the J gene lost 1 base, with 14 bases spanning the gap. CDR3 length: 17 residues. Germline lookup yields CDR1 MGHRA and CDR2 YSYEKL.

Sequenced sample: naive CD8+ T cells from PBMCs. The TCR sequence derives from a man between 18 and 29 years old in good health. Some clones in this sample may be carry-over from other donors' samples. The chain is built from TRBV4-1 and TRBJ1-3; possibly TRBD1 for D (6 bases). The CDR3 here is CASSQGLRTGSGNTIYF. DNA for the CDR3: TGCGCCAGCAGCCAAGGGCTTAGAACAGGGTCTGGAAACACCATATATTTT.